Sequencing of this T cell receptor beta chain was carried out in a study of shared clonotypes between healthy human individuals. Study overall: The donor pool was made up of two women and a few men aged 18 to 49.

CDR3 length: 12 residues. Trimming shortened V by 1 base and J by 4 bases, and 5 bases separated the two germline ends. Per the germline V gene, CDR1 is GTSNPN and CDR2 is SVGIG (reference sequence). The naive CD8 subset, CD45RO-negative cells positively selected for CCR7, excluded terminally differentiated effector memory CD45RA+ cells. Assay used: immunoSEQ multiplex PCR; TCRdb lists only in-frame clones, some missing. Of 2 million or so clones listed, approximately 94% are singletons. With regard to this clone: Its antigen is undetermined.

Findings and caveats of the study: In having few donors, the study represented limited genetic and exposure-history diversity. All-four-donor shared clonotypes had higher generation probabilities than non-shared clonotypes did.

The sequence was obtained from a man younger than 30 in good health. The chain links TRBV30 to TRBJ2-1; D not resolved. The specimen was naive CD8+ T cells sorted from blood. The chain's CDR3 is CAWSEIYNEQFF. The CDR3 DNA sequence: TGTGCCTGGAGTGAGATTTACAATGAGCAGTTCTTC.